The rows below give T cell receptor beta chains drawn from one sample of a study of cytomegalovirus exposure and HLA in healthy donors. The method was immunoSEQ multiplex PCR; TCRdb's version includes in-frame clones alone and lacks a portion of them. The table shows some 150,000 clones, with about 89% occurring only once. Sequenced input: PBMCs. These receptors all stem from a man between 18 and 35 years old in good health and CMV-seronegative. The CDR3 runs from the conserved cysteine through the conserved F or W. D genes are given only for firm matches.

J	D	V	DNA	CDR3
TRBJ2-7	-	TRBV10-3	TGTGCCATCAGTAAACAGCTTGAGCAGTACTTC	CAISKQLEQYF
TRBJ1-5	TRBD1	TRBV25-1	TGTGCCAGCAGAGGACAGGGGGGGAATCAGCCCCAGCATTTT	CASRGQGGNQPQHF
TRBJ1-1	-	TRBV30	TGTGCCTGGCGAGGGATGGCGAACACTGAAGCTTTCTTT	CAWRGMANTEAFF
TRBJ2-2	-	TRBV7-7	TGTGCCAGCAGCCCCCGGACAGGGGAGCTGTTTTTT	CASSPRTGELFF
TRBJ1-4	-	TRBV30	TGTGCCTGGTCCCATTCGGGGTTACTTAATGAAAAACTGTTTTTT	CAWSHSGLLNEKLFF
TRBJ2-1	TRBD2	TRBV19	TGTGCCAGTAGTTATCTAGCGGGGCCCTACAATGAGCAGTTCTTC	CASSYLAGPYNEQFF
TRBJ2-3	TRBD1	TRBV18	TGTGCCAGCTCACCGGGACAGGGCCGCACCACAGATACGCAGTATTTT	CASSPGQGRTTDTQYF
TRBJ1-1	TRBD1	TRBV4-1	TGCGCCAGCAGCCTTCCCGACAGGGTGAACACTGAAGCTTTCTTT	CASSLPDRVNTEAFF
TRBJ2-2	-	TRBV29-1	TGCAGCGTTGATGTCGGGAGTGGAGTCGGGGAGCTGTTTTTT	CSVDVGSGVGELFF
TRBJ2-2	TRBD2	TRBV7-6	TGTGCCAGCAGCTTATCTAGCGGGAGGGCGAACACCGGGGAGCTGTTTTTT	CASSLSSGRANTGELFF
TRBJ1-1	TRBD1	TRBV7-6	TGTGCCAGCATGGGACAGGGGGCAAACACTGAAGCTTTCTTT	CASMGQGANTEAFF